The clone carrying this T cell receptor beta chain has a single count. Its matching antigen is unknown. The ends were cut back, 0 bases at V and 1 base at J, with 7 bases in the middle. Germline CDR1 reads SGHRS; CDR2 reads YFSETQ. This CDR3 has 15 amino acids. The data were taken from a study of OX40 agonist ivuxolimab in advanced cancers. Looking at the study overall: Recorded diagnoses for dose-escalation patients were hepatocellular carcinoma, melanoma, renal cell or head and neck cancer. Eligibility rules accepted prior anti-PD-1, anti-PD-L1 or anti-CTLA-4 therapy, and around 43% had some.

Findings of the study overall: Among T cells, CD8+ cells averaged more expanded clones than CD4+ cells.

The protocol was immunoSEQ multiplex PCR, while the TCRdb copy is restricted to in-frame clones and leaves out a portion. The data contain tens of thousands of clones, approximately 90% of them singletons. The specimen was CD4+ or CD8+ T cells sorted from blood, collected in a trial of the OX40 agonist ivuxolimab. The chain recombines TRBV5-1 with TRBJ2-2; no clear D. The clonotype was recovered from an adult with an advanced solid tumor such as melanoma, head and neck, liver or kidney cancer. The CDR3 spells CASSLAGKNTGELFF. The CDR3 DNA reads TGCGCCAGCAGCTTGGCCGGAAAGAACACCGGGGAGCTGTTTTTT.